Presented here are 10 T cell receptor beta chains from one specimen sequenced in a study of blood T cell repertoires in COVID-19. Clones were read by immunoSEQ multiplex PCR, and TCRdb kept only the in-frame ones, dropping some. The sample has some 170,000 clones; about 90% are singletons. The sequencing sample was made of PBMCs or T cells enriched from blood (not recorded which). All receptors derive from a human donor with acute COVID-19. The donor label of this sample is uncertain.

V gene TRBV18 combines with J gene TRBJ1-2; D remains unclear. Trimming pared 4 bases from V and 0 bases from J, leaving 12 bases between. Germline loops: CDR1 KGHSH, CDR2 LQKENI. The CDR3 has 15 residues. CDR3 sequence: CASSQNSQTNYGYTF. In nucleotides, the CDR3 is TGTGCCAGCTCACAAAATAGTCAAACTAACTATGGCTACACCTTC.

The CDR3 reads CASSGTSGYGYTF. The CDR3 DNA follows: TGTGCCAGCAGTGGGACATCCGGCTATGGCTACACCTTC. The chain combines TRBV27 with TRBJ1-2, with D maybe TRBD1 (6 bases). Germline assignment: CDR1 MNHEY and CDR2 SMNVEV (reference sequence). With 5 bases removed from V and 4 bases from J, the gap between germline ends came to 11 bases. The CDR3 length is 13 residues.

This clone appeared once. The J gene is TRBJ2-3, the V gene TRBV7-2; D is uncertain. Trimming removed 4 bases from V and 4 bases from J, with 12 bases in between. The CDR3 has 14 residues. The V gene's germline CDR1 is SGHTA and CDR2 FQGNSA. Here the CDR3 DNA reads TGTGCCAGCAGCTCTCGGAGTTTTTCAGATACGCAGTATTTT. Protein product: CASSSRSFSDTQYF.

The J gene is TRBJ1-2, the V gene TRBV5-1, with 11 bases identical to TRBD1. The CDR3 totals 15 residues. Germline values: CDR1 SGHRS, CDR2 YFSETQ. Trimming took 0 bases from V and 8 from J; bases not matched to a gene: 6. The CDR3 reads CASSLGGQGAEGYTF. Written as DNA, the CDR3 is TGCGCCAGCAGCTTGGGCGGACAGGGGGCAGAAGGCTACACCTTC.

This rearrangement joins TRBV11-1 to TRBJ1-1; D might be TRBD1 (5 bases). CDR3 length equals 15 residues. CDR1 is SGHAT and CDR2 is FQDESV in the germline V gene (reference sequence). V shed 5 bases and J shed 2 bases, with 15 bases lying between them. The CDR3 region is CASSPRDLPNTEAFF. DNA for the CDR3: TGTGCCAGCAGCCCCAGGGATCTCCCTAACACTGAAGCTTTCTTT.

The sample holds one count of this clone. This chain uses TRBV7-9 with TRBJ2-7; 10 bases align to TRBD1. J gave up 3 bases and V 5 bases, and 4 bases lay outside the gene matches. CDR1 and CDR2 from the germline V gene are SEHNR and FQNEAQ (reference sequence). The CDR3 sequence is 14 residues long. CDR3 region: CASSGGQGNYEQYF. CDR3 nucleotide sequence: TGTGCCAGCAGCGGGGGACAGGGGAACTACGAGCAGTACTTC.

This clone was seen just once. In DNA, the CDR3 is TGTGCCAGCGTCGCAGGACAGGGGGACAGGAGCACTGAAGCTTTCTTT. Protein product: CASVAGQGDRSTEAFF. This chain connects TRBV2 to TRBJ1-1; 10 nucleotides line up with TRBD1. J lost 4 bases, V lost 8 bases, and 13 bases had no gene match. Germline V gene data show CDR1 as SNHLY and CDR2 as FYNNEI. This CDR3 is 16 amino acids long.

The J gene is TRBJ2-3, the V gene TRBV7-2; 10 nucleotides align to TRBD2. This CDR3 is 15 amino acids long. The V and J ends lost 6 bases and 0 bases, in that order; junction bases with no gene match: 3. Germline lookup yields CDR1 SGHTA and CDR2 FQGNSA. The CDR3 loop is CASRSGGASTDTQYF. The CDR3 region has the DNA TGTGCCAGCAGAAGCGGGGGGGCTAGCACAGATACGCAGTATTTT.

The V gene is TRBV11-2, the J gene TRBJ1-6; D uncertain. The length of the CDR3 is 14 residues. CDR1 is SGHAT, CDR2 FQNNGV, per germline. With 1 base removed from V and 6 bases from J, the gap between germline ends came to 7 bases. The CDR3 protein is CASSLGAANSPLHF. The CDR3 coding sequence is TGTGCCAGCAGCTTAGGGGCCGCTAATTCACCCCTCCACTTT.

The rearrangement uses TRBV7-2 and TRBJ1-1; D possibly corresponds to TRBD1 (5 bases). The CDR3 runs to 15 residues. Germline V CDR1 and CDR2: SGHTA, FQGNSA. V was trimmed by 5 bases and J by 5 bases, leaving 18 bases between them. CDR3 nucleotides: TGTGCCAGCAGCCCCGTCGCGGGGCTGGGGACTGAAGCTTTCTTT. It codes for CASSPVAGLGTEAFF.